The 15 T cell receptor beta chains given below trace back to one sample, sequenced in a study of blood T cell repertoires in COVID-19. Sequenced by immunoSEQ multiplex PCR; TCRdb stores in-frame clones only, minus some. The sample gives roughly 100,000 clones, 80% to 90% of which show up once; more than 2% is in the top ten. Sequencing was performed on peripheral blood. These TCRs come from a human donor in a cohort sampled during active COVID-19.

This clone was counted a single time. CDR3 DNA sequence: TGCGCCAGCTCTCCCGGGACAGGGCTTTATGGCTACACCTTC. Its protein product is CASSPGTGLYGYTF. The chain couples TRBV4-1 to TRBJ1-2; 9 bases map to TRBD1. Germline V lookup: CDR1 MGHRA, CDR2 YSYEKL. The length of the CDR3 is 14 residues. Trimming cost V 8 bases and J 5 bases; bases outside gene matches: 9.

This chain joins TRBV5-1 and TRBJ1-5; 10 bases are a match to TRBD1. Germline lookup yields CDR1 SGHRS and CDR2 YFSETQ. CDR3 size: 14 residues. V was clipped by 2 bases and J by 5 bases; unmatched bases: 1. DNA for the CDR3: TGCGCCAGCAGCTTTGGGACAGGGGATCAGCCCCAGCATTTT. The encoded protein is CASSFGTGDQPQHF.

The rearrangement links TRBV4-1 to TRBJ2-5; possible D gene TRBD1, 5 bases. Deletions cut 5 bases from V and 2 bases from J, with 15 bases between. Looked up from germline, CDR1 is MGHRA and CDR2 is YSYEKL. The CDR3 has 15 amino acids. CDR3 DNA sequence: TGCGCCAGCAGCTCTCTCCAAACAGGACAAGAGACCCAGTACTTC. This codes for CASSSLQTGQETQYF.

The genes are TRBV9 and TRBJ1-2; 7 positions agree with TRBD1. The junction had 10 bases not matched to a gene; V was cut back by 4 bases and J by 7 bases. Germline CDR1 reads SGDLS; CDR2 reads YYNGEE. The CDR3 has 14 residues. CDR3 sequence reads: CASSHDTGAGGYTF. CDR3 DNA: TGTGCCAGCAGCCACGATACAGGGGCGGGTGGCTACACCTTC.

For the CDR3, the DNA is TGCGCCAGCAGCCAAGGGACTAGCACCTACAATGAGCAGTTCTTC. Translated: CASSQGTSTYNEQFF. This chain joins TRBV5-1 and TRBJ2-1; 9 bases are shared with TRBD2. Germline V lookup: CDR1 SGHRS, CDR2 YFSETQ. Trimming at V came to 4 bases and at J to 2 bases, leaving 4 bases not matched to a gene. The CDR3 contains 15 residues.

This chain connects TRBV18 to TRBJ2-2; a weak D match, TRBD1 (5 bases). This CDR3 has 17 amino acids. With 0 bases removed from V and 2 bases from J, the gap between germline ends came to 13 bases. The germline V gene has CDR1 KGHSH and CDR2 LQKENI. CDR3 protein: CASSPPGAAFNTGELFF. CDR3 DNA: TGTGCCAGCTCACCACCAGGGGCGGCTTTTAACACCGGGGAGCTGTTTTTT.

This clone turned up a few times. The V call is TRBV10-3, the J call TRBJ2-1, with D maybe TRBD2 (6 bases). In germline, CDR1 is ENHRY, CDR2 SYGVKD. This CDR3 is 14 amino acids long. V lost 2 bases and J lost 10, with 15 bases in between. DNA of the CDR3: TGTGCCATCAGTGAGAGTGGCCCGGAGGGCGAGCAGTTCTTC. It translates to CAISESGPEGEQFF.

In its sample, this clone was seen a few times. The V call is TRBV24-1, the J call TRBJ2-7, with 7 positions matching TRBD1. J lost 3 bases, V lost 4 bases, and 11 bases had no gene match. Per the germline V gene, CDR1 is KGHDR and CDR2 is SFDVKD. The CDR3 is 16 residues long. CDR3 residues: CATSDLAGQVLYEQYF. The CDR3 region has the DNA TGTGCCACCAGTGACCTAGCCGGACAGGTACTCTACGAGCAGTACTTC.

This chain links TRBV2 with TRBJ2-5; TRBD1 is a possible D gene (6 bases). There are 13 residues in the CDR3. The germline V and J ends were trimmed by 4 bases and 5 bases, with 11 bases remaining between them. Germline V gives CDR1 SNHLY, CDR2 FYNNEI. CDR3: CASSVQGRETQYF. The CDR3, as DNA: TGTGCCAGCAGTGTTCAGGGGCGGGAGACCCAGTACTTC.

The chain employs TRBV7-2 and TRBJ2-1, with D perhaps matching TRBD2 (5 bases). The V end was cut by 3 bases, the J end by 10 bases, with 25 bases between. Germline V CDR1 and CDR2: SGHTA, FQGNSA. The CDR3 is 17 residues long. The CDR3, as DNA: TGTGCCAGCAGCTTGGGAAGAGGGAGTTCGTTCGGTCGGGAGCAGTTCTTC. Its protein is CASSLGRGSSFGREQFF.

V usage is TRBV3-1 (or the pseudogene TRBV3-2) and J usage is TRBJ2-1; weak D call: TRBD1 (5 bases). Trimming removed 10 bases from V and 8 bases from J, with 15 bases in between. Germline CDR1 and CDR2: LGHDT and YNNKEL (reference sequence). The CDR3 is made up of 12 amino acids. Written as DNA, the CDR3 is TGTGCCACAGAGCAGGGTTCCGATGAGCAGTTCTTC. Its translation is CATEQGSDEQFF.

The CDR3 nucleotides are TGCGCCAGCAGCCAAGAAGTAGCGGCCAGCTCCTACAATGAGCAGTTCTTC. This sequence encodes CASSQEVAASSYNEQFF. The V and J genes are TRBV4-1 and TRBJ2-1, with D perhaps TRBD2 (6 bases). This CDR3 is built from 17 residues. Germline CDR1 reads MGHRA; CDR2 reads YSYEKL. Trimming removed 0 bases from V and 0 bases from J, with 12 bases in between.

The V call is TRBV11-2, the J call TRBJ1-6; D possibly corresponds to TRBD1 (6 bases). With 2 bases removed from V and 6 bases from J, the gap between germline ends came to 11 bases. The CDR3 runs to 15 residues. CDR1 and CDR2 from the germline V gene are SGHAT and FQNNGV. DNA for the CDR3: TGTGCCAGCAGCTTAACGGACAGTGGTAATTCACCCCTCCACTTT. Translated, it gives CASSLTDSGNSPLHF.

V and J are TRBV11-2 and TRBJ1-2; D is possibly TRBD1 (5 bases). CDR1 is SGHAT, CDR2 FQNNGV, per germline. The CDR3 totals 14 residues. V lost 4 bases to trimming and J lost 3 bases, with 12 bases between them. CDR3 region: CASSWVRDDYGYTF. In nucleotides, the CDR3 is TGTGCCAGCAGCTGGGTCAGGGATGACTATGGCTACACCTTC.

This clone was recorded once. This chain connects TRBV28 to TRBJ2-7, with a possible D match to TRBD1 (6 bases). In germline, CDR1 is MDHEN, CDR2 SYDVKM. Trimming took off 3 bases at V and 2 bases at J, with 8 bases between the two ends. The CDR3 totals 13 residues. CDR3 DNA sequence: TGTGCCAGCAGTTTGGGGGCGACCTACGAGCAGTACTTC. This encodes CASSLGATYEQYF.